The entry below describes one TCR beta chain. TCRdb's table, derived via immunoSEQ multiplex PCR, lists solely in-frame clones and lacks some. The sample lists under 80,000 clones, 80% to 95% seen once, with approximately 1.4% in the top ten. The data originate from a study of T cell changes during pregnancy in multiple sclerosis. The CDR3 sequence is 13 residues long. Germline V gene lookup returns CDR1 MNHNS and CDR2 SASEGT. Trimming removed 3 bases at V and 5 bases at J, with 8 bases between. The chain employs TRBV6-1 and TRBJ1-5; no clear D gene. The TCR comes from a female donor with multiple sclerosis, enrolled in a pregnancy study. The sample in question was peripheral blood, obtained in the second trimester of pregnancy. The CDR3, as DNA: TGTGCCAGCAGTGACACCGGGTATCAGCCCCAGCATTTT. Translated, it gives CASSDTGYQPQHF.